A single TCR beta chain is shown here with its context. Antigen unknown. These data are taken from a study of T cell clonotyping in hematopoietic cell transplantation. The wider study: Pretransplant recipient samples were taken after cytoreduction.

The time point here: recipient sample about 28 days before transplant, after cytoreduction. Here immunoSEQ multiplex PCR was the method, and the copy in TCRdb shows in-frame clones only, minus some. Of about 50,000 clones in the sample, more than 75% are singletons; the top ten hold about 6.1%. General study findings and limits: Few recipient clonotypes overlapped donors; over 95% were de novo at given depth.

In germline, CDR1 is SGHRS, CDR2 YFSETQ. J lost 7 bases, V lost 4 bases, and 11 bases had no gene match. The CDR3 contains 15 residues. The source was peripheral blood mononuclear cells, collected before stem cell transplant. The receptor's source is a man aged 55-75 years with biphenotypic leukemia. Some clones in this sample may be carry-over from other donors' samples. The chain couples TRBV5-1 to TRBJ1-2, with 9 bases lining up with TRBD1. The CDR3 coding sequence is TGCGCCAGCAGCGGGGGGACAGGGCGGTATTCTGGCTACACCTTC. Translation gives CASSGGTGRYSGYTF.